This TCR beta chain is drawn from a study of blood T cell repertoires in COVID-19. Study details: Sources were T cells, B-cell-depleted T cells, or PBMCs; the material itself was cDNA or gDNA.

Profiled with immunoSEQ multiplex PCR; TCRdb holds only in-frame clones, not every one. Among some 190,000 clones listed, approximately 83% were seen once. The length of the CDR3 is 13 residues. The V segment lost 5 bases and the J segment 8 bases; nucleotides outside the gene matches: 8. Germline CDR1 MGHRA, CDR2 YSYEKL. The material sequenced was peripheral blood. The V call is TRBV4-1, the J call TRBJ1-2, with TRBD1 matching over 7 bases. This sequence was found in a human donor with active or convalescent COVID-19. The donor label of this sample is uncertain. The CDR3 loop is CASSFTGAGGYTF. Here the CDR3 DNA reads TGCGCCAGCAGCTTTACAGGGGCGGGCGGCTACACCTTC.